This T cell receptor (beta chain) was recorded in a study of T cells in Graves' hyperthyroidism and ophthalmopathy. Study details: Peripheral blood draws took place at initial diagnosis, ahead of any treatment. Findings and caveats of the study: Most clonotypes expanded in the thyroid (above 0.001) were also present in blood. The model predicted ophthalmopathy a median about 6.6 months before onset.

This clonotype was observed a handful of times. The antigen is undetermined. The investigators amplified TCR beta CDR3 regions from RNA transcripts. The primer set for the first-round RT-PCR of the TCR CDR3 was HTBI. TCRdb called the multiplex PCR reads again in MiXCR, with one record for every CDR3 protein. The data show roughly 250,000 distinct CDR3 sequences, about 20% seen once. CDR1 is MNHNS and CDR2 is SASEGT in the germline V gene. The CDR3 contains 12 residues. With 0 bases removed from V and 4 bases from J, the gap between germline ends came to 4 bases. It was 8 to 10 ml of fresh peripheral blood that supplied the PBMCs.

The sample comprised blood. The chain uses TRBV6-1 and TRBJ2-7; D gene ambiguous. This receptor was taken from a man in his thirties or forties with Graves' ophthalmopathy. The CDR3 region has the DNA TGTGCCAGCAGTGAAGCGTGGTACGAGCAGTACTTC. Encoded protein: CASSEAWYEQYF.